The 21 T cell receptor beta chains given below trace back to one sample, sequenced in a study of blood T cell repertoires in COVID-19 (dated by TCRdb to the early 2020s). Libraries were built with the immunoSEQ multiplex PCR assay. In its TCRdb copy, this immuneACCESS table keeps in-frame sequences only and misses some clones. Where compared with another copy, unresolved V genes explain less than half of these, and the others have no known cause. This sample lists approximately 98,000 clones; 88% were detected once. Over 2% of the sample lies in the top ten. The specimen sequenced was peripheral blood. The receptors were sampled from a human donor in a cohort sampled during active COVID-19.

This clone was recorded once. The rearrangement links TRBV5-1 to TRBJ1-1; D remains unclear. The CDR3 is made up of 15 amino acids. The V gene's germline CDR1 is SGHRS and CDR2 YFSETQ. V dropped 0 bases and J dropped 6 bases, with 15 bases sitting between them. CDR3 sequence: CASSLAVHQAAEAFF. The CDR3 region has the DNA TGCGCCAGCAGCTTGGCGGTCCACCAGGCTGCTGAAGCTTTCTTT. Together with reference TRBV5-1 and TRBJ1-1, the CDR3 gives the full variable domain: KAGVTQTPRYLIKTRGQQVTLSCSPISGHRSVSWYQQTPGQGLQFLFEYFSETQRNKGNFPGRFSGRQFSNSRSEMNVSTLELGDSALYLCASSLAVHQAAEAFFGQGTRLTVV.

This clone was picked up one time. This chain links TRBV2 with TRBJ2-1, with a tentative D call TRBD2 (5 bases). Germline CDR1 reads SNHLY; CDR2 reads FYNNEI. V lost 6 bases, J lost 0 bases, and 12 bases lay in between. CDR3 size: 15 residues. The CDR3 nucleotides are TGTGCCAGCAGCGATGAGCGGAGCTCCTACAATGAGCAGTTCTTC. It yields the protein CASSDERSSYNEQFF.

The V and J genes are TRBV9 and TRBJ2-7, with 12 bases that match TRBD1. Trimming cost V 4 bases and J 2 bases; bases outside gene matches: 4. The CDR3 is 15 amino acids. Per the germline V gene, CDR1 is SGDLS and CDR2 is YYNGEE. The CDR3 DNA follows: TGTGCCAGCAGCCCTGGGACAGGGGGCCCCTACGAGCAGTACTTC. As protein: CASSPGTGGPYEQYF.

The chain recombines TRBV11-2 with TRBJ2-7; no firm D call. This CDR3 has 15 residues. Trimming removed 0 bases at V and 3 bases at J, with 12 bases between. From germline, CDR1 is SGHAT and CDR2 FQNNGV. CDR3: CASSLEQQNFYEQYF. The CDR3 DNA follows: TGTGCCAGCAGCTTAGAACAGCAGAATTTCTACGAGCAGTACTTC.

The chain is built from TRBV10-1 and TRBJ2-3, with 7 bases lining up with TRBD1. After removal of 5 bases from V and 2 bases from J, the junction contained 7 bases not matched to a gene. In germline, CDR1 is WNHNN, CDR2 SYGVQD (reference sequence). This CDR3 spans 15 amino acids. The CDR3 sequence is CASSPGTALTDTQYF. The CDR3 DNA reads as TGCGCCAGCAGTCCCGGGACAGCCCTCACAGATACGCAGTATTTT.

The rearrangement joins TRBV5-6 to TRBJ2-6; no clear D gene. This CDR3 spans 15 amino acids. Germline CDR1 reads SGHDT; CDR2 reads YYEEEE. The V gene lost 0 bases and the J gene lost 0 bases, with 4 bases spanning the gap. The CDR3 nucleotides read TGTGCCAGCAGCTTGGTGAGCTCTGGGGCCAACGTCCTGACTTTC. Translated: CASSLVSSGANVLTF.

The chain links TRBV5-5 to TRBJ2-5; TRBD2 aligns across 15 bases. J was trimmed by 4 bases and V by 3 bases; bases with no gene match: 1. Germline V gene lookup returns CDR1 SGHKS and CDR2 YYEKEE (reference sequence). The CDR3 covers 15 residues. The CDR3 spells CASSSGLAGGETQYF. The CDR3 DNA sequence: TGTGCCAGCAGCTCGGGACTAGCGGGAGGAGAGACCCAGTACTTC.

This chain uses TRBV2 with TRBJ2-7; 7 bases align to TRBD1. Losses at the gene ends were 7 bases for V and 3 bases for J; bases not matched to a gene: 12. The length of the CDR3 is 15 residues. CDR1 SNHLY and CDR2 FYNNEI come from the germline V gene. Here the CDR3 reads CASMPRGQGVYEQYF. CDR3 DNA sequence: TGTGCCAGCATGCCGAGGGGCCAGGGGGTCTACGAGCAGTACTTC.

The genes are TRBV5-1 and TRBJ2-7; D may be TRBD2 (6 bases). The length of the CDR3 is 17 residues. The germline V gene has CDR1 SGHRS and CDR2 YFSETQ. Between the trimmed V and J ends, which lost 3 bases and 3 bases, there was a span of 22 bases. The CDR3 loop is CASSSSGGGPRYYEQYF. The CDR3 DNA sequence: TGCGCCAGCAGCTCCTCAGGCGGAGGGCCAAGATACTACGAGCAGTACTTC.

The chain employs TRBV5-1 and TRBJ1-1; no clear D. In germline, CDR1 is SGHRS, CDR2 YFSETQ. The CDR3 sequence is 13 residues long. V was trimmed by 4 bases and J by 1 base, leaving 8 bases between them. The CDR3 nucleotides are TGCGCCAGCAGCCCTCGGGAGAACACTGAAGCTTTCTTT. Residues: CASSPRENTEAFF.

The rearrangement uses TRBV10-2 and TRBJ2-1, with 10 positions matching TRBD2. Trimming took 9 bases from V and 9 from J; bases not matched to a gene: 8. The CDR3 loop spans 13 amino acids. Germline V CDR1 and CDR2: WSHSY, SAAADI. The CDR3 spells CASRLAGRVEQFF. In DNA form, the CDR3 reads TGCGCCAGTAGACTAGCGGGTAGGGTTGAGCAGTTCTTC.

V is TRBV27 and J is TRBJ2-1, with 7 bases identical to TRBD2. Per germline, CDR1 MNHEY and CDR2 SMNVEV (reference sequence). The CDR3 sequence is 15 residues long. V was pared by 2 bases and J by 3 bases, with 4 bases of the junction left unmatched. The CDR3 DNA follows: TGTGCCAGCAGTTTAATAGCTAGCGGCTACAATGAGCAGTTCTTC. The encoded protein is CASSLIASGYNEQFF.

The rearrangement uses TRBV19 and TRBJ1-4; 10 bases are shared with TRBD1. V shed 3 bases and J 4 bases; nucleotides not matched to a gene: 8. This CDR3 region has 17 residues. Per germline, CDR1 LNHDA and CDR2 SQIVND (reference sequence). The CDR3 sequence is CASSMLGQGLNNEKLFF. CDR3 nucleotide sequence: TGTGCCAGTAGTATGTTGGGACAGGGGCTTAATAATGAAAAACTGTTTTTT.

This rearrangement joins TRBV19 to TRBJ2-7; possible D gene TRBD1, 6 bases. The CDR3 runs to 14 residues. Between the trimmed V and J ends, which lost 6 bases and 6 bases, there was a span of 18 bases. Germline CDR1 LNHDA, CDR2 SQIVND (reference sequence). The CDR3 region is CASSKDSGVGEQYF. The CDR3 DNA reads TGTGCCAGTAGCAAGGACAGTGGCGTCGGCGAGCAGTACTTC.

This chain uses TRBV24-1 with TRBJ2-7; D gene uncertain. Germline loops: CDR1 KGHDR, CDR2 SFDVKD. The CDR3 length is 14 residues. Trimming stripped 0 bases from V and 2 bases from J, with 7 bases between. The CDR3, as DNA: TGTGCCACCAGTGATTTGGACAACCCCTACGAGCAGTACTTC. It yields the protein CATSDLDNPYEQYF.

Written as DNA, the CDR3 is TGCAGCGTTGAACTACCGCTACTCGGAGCTTTCTTT. Translating gives CSVELPLLGAFF. The chain recombines TRBV29-1 with TRBJ1-1; unclear D gene. The CDR3 spans 12 residues. V was pared by 2 bases and J by 10 bases, with 14 bases between. Germline V gene data show CDR1 as SQVTM and CDR2 as ANQGSEA.

The chain links TRBV7-8 to TRBJ1-4; TRBD1 matches 7 bases. Unmatched junction bases numbered 10, after V lost 7 bases and J lost 8 bases. The CDR3 length is 14 residues. CDR1 SGHVS and CDR2 FQNEAQ come from the germline V gene. The CDR3 region has the DNA TGTGCCAGCACCCTAACAGGGGATCGGGAAAAACTGTTTTTT. It is translated as CASTLTGDREKLFF.

In its sample, this clone was seen once. The chain is built from TRBV7-3 and TRBJ2-1; 7 positions agree with TRBD1. The germline gives CDR1 SGHTA, CDR2 FQGTGA. V was pared by 0 bases and J by 2 bases, with 7 bases of the junction left unmatched. The CDR3 is made up of 17 amino acids. CDR3 loop: CASSLTATGIPYNEQFF. CDR3 nucleotide sequence: TGTGCCAGCAGCTTAACCGCGACAGGGATCCCCTACAATGAGCAGTTCTTC.

The chain links TRBV12-5 to TRBJ1-4, with D possibly being TRBD1 (6 bases). V was clipped by 6 bases and J by 0 bases, with 17 bases between them. The CDR3 runs to 17 residues. The germline V gene encodes CDR1 LGHNT and CDR2 FRNRAP. CDR3 nucleotide sequence: TGTGCTAGTGGCCCGGACAGCATTCTGGCAACTAATGAAAAACTGTTTTTT. This gives the protein CASGPDSILATNEKLFF.

The V call is TRBV18, the J call TRBJ2-7; 7 nucleotides align to TRBD1. The germline CDR1 and CDR2 sequences are KGHSH and LQKENI. The junction had 2 bases not matched to a gene; V was cut back by 0 bases and J by 3 bases. The CDR3 is 14 amino acids. CDR3 sequence reads: CASSPPGQSYEQYF. The CDR3 bases are TGTGCCAGCTCACCACCGGGACAGAGCTACGAGCAGTACTTC.

The V call is TRBV29-1, the J call TRBJ1-6; D is possibly TRBD1 (6 bases). The CDR3 spans 13 residues. Per the germline V gene, CDR1 is SQVTM and CDR2 is ANQGSEA. V was shortened by 6 bases and J by 13 bases, with 19 bases between the two germline ends. The CDR3 reads CSVANGEGGPLHF. The CDR3 DNA follows: TGCAGCGTGGCCAATGGGGAGGGGGGCCCCCTCCACTTT.